The rows below give T cell receptor beta chains drawn from one sample of a study of T cell changes during pregnancy in multiple sclerosis. The data were produced by immunoSEQ multiplex PCR, yet TCRdb's version contains in-frame clones alone and is incomplete. The sample holds under 130,000 clones; around nine tenths are singletons and the top ten take about 0.93%. The input for sequencing was peripheral blood, taken after pregnancy. The receptors derive from a female donor with multiple sclerosis, enrolled in a pregnancy study. CDR3s include the opening cysteine and the closing phenylalanine or tryptophan. D genes are given only for firm matches. Expanded clones get a size class; other rows say once, few or many, or leave the size out.

CDR3 protein: CASSPEGRAGGPDTQYF
CDR3 DNA: TGTGCCAGTAGCCCCGAGGGCCGAGCGGGAGGCCCAGATACGCAGTATTTT
V gene: TRBV19
D gene: TRBD2
J gene: TRBJ2-3
clone size: NA

CDR3 protein: CASSLESPFELFF
CDR3 DNA: TGTGCCAGCAGTTTGGAGAGTCCGTTTGAACTGTTTTTT
V gene: TRBV28
D gene: NA
J gene: TRBJ1-4
clone size: NA

CDR3 protein: CARSGAHRAGELFF
CDR3 DNA: TGTGCCAGAAGCGGGGCCCATAGGGCCGGGGAGCTGTTTTTT
V gene: TRBV5-3
D gene: NA
J gene: TRBJ2-2
clone size: NA

CDR3 protein: CASSYSSAGYEQYF
CDR3 DNA: TGTGCCAGCAGTTACTCTTCCGCCGGTTACGAGCAGTACTTC
V gene: TRBV6-5
D gene: NA
J gene: TRBJ2-7
clone size: NA

CDR3 protein: CATSPDRGGTDTQYF
CDR3 DNA: TGTGCCACCAGTCCCGACAGGGGGGGGACAGATACGCAGTATTTT
V gene: TRBV15
D gene: TRBD1
J gene: TRBJ2-3
clone size: NA

CDR3 protein: CASSLAGGLTDTQYF
CDR3 DNA: TGCGCCAGCAGTCTAGCGGGGGGGCTCACAGATACGCAGTATTTT
V gene: TRBV5-1
D gene: TRBD2
J gene: TRBJ2-3
clone size: once

CDR3 protein: CASSFPTGQTYEQYF
CDR3 DNA: TGTGCCAGCAGTTTCCCCACCGGACAAACCTACGAGCAGTACTTC
V gene: TRBV28
D gene: NA
J gene: TRBJ2-7
clone size: once

CDR3 protein: CASSLSRLAATYEQYF
CDR3 DNA: TGTGCCAGCAGTTTAAGTAGGCTAGCGGCAACCTACGAGCAGTACTTC
V gene: TRBV27
D gene: TRBD2
J gene: TRBJ2-7
clone size: NA

CDR3 protein: CASSLGAWATGELFF
CDR3 DNA: TGTGCCAGCAGCTTAGGGGCTTGGGCTACCGGGGAGCTGTTTTTT
V gene: TRBV5-4
D gene: NA
J gene: TRBJ2-2
clone size: NA

CDR3 protein: CASSGRQGSDTQYF
CDR3 DNA: TGTGCCAGTAGTGGGAGACAGGGATCAGATACGCAGTATTTT
V gene: TRBV19
D gene: TRBD1
J gene: TRBJ2-3
clone size: NA

CDR3 protein: CASSVGTGNEQYF
CDR3 DNA: TGTGCCAGCAGCGTAGGGACAGGGAACGAGCAGTACTTC
V gene: TRBV9
D gene: TRBD1
J gene: TRBJ2-7
clone size: NA

CDR3 protein: CASSLSGGTYNEQFF
CDR3 DNA: TGTGCCAGCAGCTTAAGCGGGGGGACCTACAATGAGCAGTTCTTC
V gene: TRBV7-2
D gene: TRBD2
J gene: TRBJ2-1
clone size: once

CDR3 protein: CASGGQGGPGELFF
CDR3 DNA: TGTGCCAGCGGCGGACAGGGCGGGCCCGGGGAGCTGTTTTTT
V gene: TRBV6-1
D gene: TRBD1
J gene: TRBJ2-2
clone size: NA

CDR3 protein: CASSLSTRGNEKLFF
CDR3 DNA: TGTGCCAGCAGTTTATCGACCAGGGGGAATGAAAAACTGTTTTTT
V gene: TRBV27
D gene: TRBD1
J gene: TRBJ1-4
clone size: NA

CDR3 protein: CASSPTGTGSNEQYF
CDR3 DNA: TGTGCCAGCAGCCCCACCGGGACAGGGAGTAACGAGCAGTACTTC
V gene: TRBV7-8
D gene: TRBD1
J gene: TRBJ2-7
clone size: once

CDR3 protein: CASSVEVGTGEEKLFF
CDR3 DNA: TGTGCCAGCAGCGTAGAAGTAGGGACAGGGGAGGAAAAACTGTTTTTT
V gene: TRBV9
D gene: TRBD1
J gene: TRBJ1-4
clone size: NA

CDR3 protein: CASSETLQGSAFF
CDR3 DNA: TGTGCCAGCAGTGAAACTTTACAGGGATCAGCTTTCTTT
V gene: TRBV6-4
D gene: NA
J gene: TRBJ1-1
clone size: few

CDR3 protein: CASSSGLSHYEQYF
CDR3 DNA: TGTGCCAGCAGTTCGGGACTATCCCACTACGAGCAGTACTTC
V gene: TRBV6-5
D gene: TRBD2
J gene: TRBJ2-7
clone size: NA

CDR3 protein: CASSLRQRTTYEQYF
CDR3 DNA: TGTGCCAGCAGCTTAAGGCAGCGGACCACCTACGAGCAGTACTTC
V gene: TRBV7-6
D gene: NA
J gene: TRBJ2-7
clone size: NA

CDR3 protein: CASSEGNQVSNQPQHF
CDR3 DNA: TGTGCCAGCAGTGAAGGTAACCAGGTTAGCAATCAGCCCCAGCATTTT
V gene: TRBV6-1
D gene: NA
J gene: TRBJ1-5
clone size: NA

CDR3 protein: CASSFSGSSQETQYF
CDR3 DNA: TGTGCCAGCAGCTTTAGCGGGAGCTCCCAAGAGACCCAGTACTTC
V gene: TRBV28
D gene: TRBD2
J gene: TRBJ2-5
clone size: NA

CDR3 protein: CASRKLGHQSYEQYF
CDR3 DNA: TGTGCCAGCCGAAAGTTGGGACACCAATCCTACGAGCAGTACTTC
V gene: TRBV6-1
D gene: NA
J gene: TRBJ2-7
clone size: NA

CDR3 protein: CASSLDGLAGSYNEQFF
CDR3 DNA: TGTGCCAGCAGCTTAGATGGGCTAGCGGGGTCCTACAATGAGCAGTTCTTC
V gene: TRBV7-6
D gene: TRBD2
J gene: TRBJ2-1
clone size: NA

CDR3 protein: CASSLGEPVYDQPQHF
CDR3 DNA: TGTGCCAGCAGCTTAGGTGAACCAGTTTATGATCAGCCCCAGCATTTT
V gene: TRBV7-6
D gene: NA
J gene: TRBJ1-5
clone size: NA

CDR3 protein: CASSQVQIMNTEAFF
CDR3 DNA: TGTGCCAGCAGCCAAGTGCAGATAATGAACACTGAAGCTTTCTTT
V gene: TRBV4-2
D gene: NA
J gene: TRBJ1-1
clone size: NA

CDR3 protein: CASSPRTSAPYNEQFF
CDR3 DNA: TGTGCCAGTAGTCCTCGTACTAGCGCCCCCTACAATGAGCAGTTCTTC
V gene: TRBV19
D gene: TRBD2
J gene: TRBJ2-1
clone size: NA

CDR3 protein: CASSVLGTGERLGELFF
CDR3 DNA: TGTGCCAGCAGCGTCCTCGGGACAGGGGAACGTTTGGGGGAGCTGTTTTTT
V gene: TRBV9
D gene: TRBD1
J gene: TRBJ2-2
clone size: NA

CDR3 protein: CASRGKGASGGSSYNEQFF
CDR3 DNA: TGTGCCAGCAGGGGAAAAGGGGCTAGCGGGGGGTCCTCCTACAATGAGCAGTTCTTC
V gene: TRBV27
D gene: TRBD2
J gene: TRBJ2-1
clone size: NA

CDR3 protein: CASKQGIGEQYF
CDR3 DNA: TGTGCCAGTAAACAGGGGATCGGGGAGCAGTACTTC
V gene: TRBV19
D gene: TRBD1
J gene: TRBJ2-7
clone size: once

CDR3 protein: CARSLWTGLFQPQHF
CDR3 DNA: TGTGCCAGAAGCTTGTGGACAGGGCTCTTCCAGCCCCAGCATTTT
V gene: TRBV5-3
D gene: TRBD1
J gene: TRBJ1-5
clone size: NA

CDR3 protein: CASSPGREGPYEQYF
CDR3 DNA: TGTGCCAGCTCACCAGGCAGGGAGGGCCCCTACGAGCAGTACTTC
V gene: TRBV18
D gene: TRBD2
J gene: TRBJ2-7
clone size: NA

CDR3 protein: CASPRETQYF
CDR3 DNA: TGTGCCAGCCCTCGGGAGACCCAGTACTTC
V gene: TRBV25-1
D gene: NA
J gene: TRBJ2-5
clone size: NA

CDR3 protein: CASSQPGIREKLFF
CDR3 DNA: TGCGCCAGCAGCCAACCAGGAATTAGGGAAAAACTGTTTTTT
V gene: TRBV4-1
D gene: NA
J gene: TRBJ1-4
clone size: NA

CDR3 protein: CASTTLGGNNEQFF
CDR3 DNA: TGTGCCAGCACCACCCTGGGGGGTAACAATGAGCAGTTCTTC
V gene: TRBV11-2
D gene: NA
J gene: TRBJ2-1
clone size: NA

CDR3 protein: CASSPGVAGLETSYNEQFF
CDR3 DNA: TGTGCCAGCAGTCCGGGGGTAGCGGGCTTAGAGACCTCCTACAATGAGCAGTTCTTC
V gene: TRBV11-2
D gene: TRBD2
J gene: TRBJ2-1
clone size: NA

CDR3 protein: CASRVGGGSAGELFF
CDR3 DNA: TGTGCCAGCAGAGTCGGCGGGGGGTCGGCCGGGGAGCTGTTTTTT
V gene: TRBV7-2
D gene: TRBD2
J gene: TRBJ2-2
clone size: once

CDR3 protein: CASSLGGLTKEQETQYF
CDR3 DNA: TGCGCCAGCAGTTTGGGCGGACTGACTAAAGAGCAAGAGACCCAGTACTTC
V gene: TRBV10-1
D gene: NA
J gene: TRBJ2-5
clone size: NA

CDR3 protein: CATQGPYEQYF
CDR3 DNA: TGTGCCACCCAGGGTCCCTACGAGCAGTACTTC
V gene: TRBV10-3
D gene: NA
J gene: TRBJ2-7
clone size: NA

CDR3 protein: CASSSGTGFYEQYF
CDR3 DNA: TGTGCCAGCAGTTCCGGGACAGGGTTCTACGAGCAGTACTTC
V gene: TRBV2
D gene: TRBD1
J gene: TRBJ2-7
clone size: NA

CDR3 protein: CASSIRSGGHFGTRHETQYF
CDR3 DNA: TGTGCCAGTAGTATAAGGAGCGGAGGACATTTTGGGACTAGGCACGAGACCCAGTACTTC
V gene: TRBV19
D gene: TRBD2
J gene: TRBJ2-5
clone size: NA

CDR3 protein: CASSKQGVPSSYEQYF
CDR3 DNA: TGTGCCAGCAGTAAACAGGGGGTCCCGAGCTCCTACGAGCAGTACTTC
V gene: TRBV25-1
D gene: TRBD1
J gene: TRBJ2-7
clone size: NA

CDR3 protein: CATTSGAKAYNEQFF
CDR3 DNA: TGTGCCACGACTAGCGGGGCAAAAGCCTACAATGAGCAGTTCTTC
V gene: TRBV30
D gene: TRBD2
J gene: TRBJ2-1
clone size: few

CDR3 protein: CASSVGGVSGNTIYF
CDR3 DNA: TGTGCCAGCAGCGTAGGGGGGGTCTCTGGAAACACCATATATTTT
V gene: TRBV9
D gene: NA
J gene: TRBJ1-3
clone size: NA

CDR3 protein: CASARDRGFEQYF
CDR3 DNA: TGTGCCAGCGCCCGGGACAGGGGGTTCGAGCAGTACTTC
V gene: TRBV2
D gene: TRBD1
J gene: TRBJ2-7
clone size: NA

CDR3 protein: CASSISEGYNEQFF
CDR3 DNA: TGTGCCAGTAGTATTTCGGAGGGGTACAATGAGCAGTTCTTC
V gene: TRBV19
D gene: NA
J gene: TRBJ2-1
clone size: NA

CDR3 protein: CASGETLLAKNIQYF
CDR3 DNA: TGTGCCAGCGGAGAGACTCTCCTAGCCAAAAACATTCAGTACTTC
V gene: TRBV28
D gene: NA
J gene: TRBJ2-4
clone size: NA

CDR3 protein: CASSLYTSGARGETQYF
CDR3 DNA: TGTGCCAGCAGCTTATATACTAGCGGGGCCAGAGGCGAGACCCAGTACTTC
V gene: TRBV7-6
D gene: TRBD2
J gene: TRBJ2-5
clone size: NA

CDR3 protein: CASSLRRTVEEKLFF
CDR3 DNA: TGTGCCAGCAGCTTAAGGCGGACAGTGGAGGAAAAACTGTTTTTT
V gene: TRBV13
D gene: NA
J gene: TRBJ1-4
clone size: NA

CDR3 protein: CASSLGLGSGYTF
CDR3 DNA: TGTGCCAGCAGCTTAGGACTGGGGAGTGGCTACACCTTC
V gene: TRBV7-9
D gene: NA
J gene: TRBJ1-2
clone size: many

CDR3 protein: CASSSGQGRTEAFF
CDR3 DNA: TGTGCCAGCAGCTCAGGACAGGGTCGTACTGAAGCTTTCTTT
V gene: TRBV5-4
D gene: TRBD1
J gene: TRBJ1-1
clone size: NA

CDR3 protein: CASSPGTVTLRVPQFF
CDR3 DNA: TGTGCCAGCAGCCCAGGTACAGTCACTTTGAGGGTTCCGCAGTTCTTC
V gene: TRBV4-2
D gene: NA
J gene: TRBJ2-1
clone size: NA

CDR3 protein: CAISELQGRELFF
CDR3 DNA: TGTGCCATCAGTGAGTTACAGGGTAGAGAACTGTTTTTT
V gene: TRBV10-3
D gene: NA
J gene: TRBJ1-4
clone size: NA